This T cell receptor beta chain was obtained from a study of T-cell reconstitution after alpha-beta-depleted transplantation in children. The study, taken as a whole, reports: Certain patients had high TCRbeta diversity at day 60, and it came from recipient T cells and thymic progenitors that survived. At around two months after transplant, the alpha-beta T cells were reportedly derived from several hundred expanded clones that came from non-depleted graft cells. One year after transplant, T-cell counts and diversity came mostly from newly produced T cells.

This clonotype was observed a few times. As yet, its antigen is unknown. The germline V gene has CDR1 SGHDN and CDR2 FVKESK. The CDR3 is made up of 16 amino acids. Trimming took 2 bases from V and 7 from J, leaving 20 bases between them. Preparation of the TCRbeta library used unique molecular identifiers. From the PCR reads, TCRdb called clonotypes with MiXCR, one entry per CDR3 protein. The table shows around 490,000 distinct CDR3 sequences, with 10% to 12% occurring only once. The sample consisted of PBMCs, mostly from graft donor cells, taken 180 days after TCRalphabeta/CD19-depleted stem cell transplant. The source is a female patient between 2 and 15 years old who had a stem cell transplant for aplastic anemia, so the T cells may come from the graft donor. This chain joins TRBV14 and TRBJ1-1; D ambiguous. The CDR3 protein is CASSQRNGWAGFEAFF. DNA of the CDR3: TGTGCCAGCAGCCAAAGAAATGGCTGGGCGGGCTTTGAAGCTTTCTTT. Looking up the rest from reference TRBV14 and TRBJ1-1 gives the full variable domain: EAGVTQFPSHSVIEKGQTVTLRCDPISGHDNLYWYRRVMGKEIKFLLHFVKESKQDESGMPNNRFLAERTGGTYSTLKVQPAELEDSGVYFCASSQRNGWAGFEAFFGQGTRLTVV.